This is a list of T cell receptor beta chains from one sample in a study of blood T cell repertoires in COVID-19. Assay used: immunoSEQ multiplex PCR; TCRdb lists only in-frame clones, some missing. The table lists about 250,000 clones, approximately 82% of them singletons. Material: PBMCs or T cells enriched from blood (not recorded which). These receptors were taken from a man in his forties who had been exposed to COVID-19. Both conserved end residues are part of each CDR3. Fields, in order: clone size, V gene, J gene, D gene, CDR3 DNA, CDR3 protein. A D gene is named only where the DNA matches it firmly. Clone size is given for some rows only: seen once, a few or many times, or a class if the clone is expanded.

NA,TRBV11-3,TRBJ1-6,TRBD1,TGTGCCAGCAGCGGGGAAGGGGGCGACCGGAATTCACCCCTCCACTTT,CASSGEGGDRNSPLHF
NA,TRBV7-9,TRBJ2-7,TRBD2,TGTGCCAGCAGCTCTTTAGGGGGACTAGGAACGCACGAGCAGTACTTC,CASSSLGGLGTHEQYF
NA,TRBV11-3,TRBJ2-7,NA,TGTGCCAGCAGCTTTGCCGGGAGCTCCTACGAGCAGTACTTC,CASSFAGSSYEQYF
NA,TRBV29-1,TRBJ2-1,NA,TGCAGCGTTGAGTTCACAGGGTTTTACAATGAGCAGTTCTTC,CSVEFTGFYNEQFF
few,TRBV20-1,TRBJ1-5,NA,TGCAGTGCTAGTGAGACTGTCTCGAATCAGCCCCAGCATTTT,CSASETVSNQPQHF
NA,TRBV6-5,TRBJ2-2,NA,TGTGCCAGCTGCCAGGAGAGGGTAGGAACCGGGGAGCTGTTTTTT,CASCQERVGTGELFF
NA,TRBV18,TRBJ1-1,NA,TGTGCCAGCTCACGAATAGAAACTCTGCGGACTGAAGCTTTCTTT,CASSRIETLRTEAFF
NA,TRBV21-1,TRBJ2-1,NA,TGTGCCAGCAGCAAGGGGACTAGCGGGAAACGGGTCATCGACTCCTACAATGAGCAGTTCTTC,CASSKGTSGKRVIDSYNEQFF
few,TRBV11-3,TRBJ2-7,NA,TGTGCCAGCAGCGAAAGCGGCTCCCCGGCCTACGAGCAGTACTTC,CASSESGSPAYEQYF
few,TRBV19,TRBJ1-6,NA,TGTGCCAGTAGTAAAAGGACAGCGGCAAGGGCCTATAATTCACCCCTCCACTTT,CASSKRTAARAYNSPLHF
NA,TRBV24-1,TRBJ2-2,TRBD1,TGTGCCACGATGCCGGGACAGGGCTACACCGGGGAGCTGTTTTTT,CATMPGQGYTGELFF
NA,TRBV18,TRBJ2-7,NA,TGTGCCAGCTCACCGGCGGACTTATGGGAGCAGTACTTC,CASSPADLWEQYF
NA,TRBV12-5,TRBJ1-1,NA,TGTGCTAGTGGTTTTCCGTCGACTGAAGCTTTCTTT,CASGFPSTEAFF
NA,TRBV10-3,TRBJ1-2,TRBD1,TGTGCCATCAGCGAGACATTCGACAGGGGAGGATACACCTTC,CAISETFDRGGYTF
few,TRBV11-2,TRBJ1-5,NA,TGTGCCAGCAGTATCAGGGGCAATCAGCCCCAGCATTTT,CASSIRGNQPQHF
NA,TRBV21-1,TRBJ2-7,NA,TGTGCCAGCAAGGTAAGCGGGAGGGCCCAAGTCCTCTACGAGCAGTACTTC,CASKVSGRAQVLYEQYF
NA,TRBV7-3,TRBJ1-1,NA,TGTGCCAGCAGCTTAATGGTTTCGACAGCCAACACTGAAGCTTTCTTT,CASSLMVSTANTEAFF
NA,TRBV10-1,TRBJ2-3,NA,TGCGCCAGCAGTGAAGGGGCGAGAGTCTTCACAGATACGCAGTATTTT,CASSEGARVFTDTQYF
NA,TRBV5-1,TRBJ2-2,NA,TGCGCCAGCAGGGAACAGGGTGGAACCGGGGAGCTGTTTTTT,CASREQGGTGELFF
NA,TRBV7-9,TRBJ2-7,NA,TGTGCCAGCAGCTTGCTAGCGCAAGGGCGGGAGCAGTACTTC,CASSLLAQGREQYF
NA,TRBV13,TRBJ2-1,TRBD2,TGTGCCAGCAGCTTAGAGAGTGGGACTAGCGGGAGTAATCACTACAATGAGCAGTTCTTC,CASSLESGTSGSNHYNEQFF
NA,TRBV5-1,TRBJ2-3,TRBD2,TGCGCCAGCAGCTCATCCGGACTAGCTGGCACAGATACGCAGTATTTT,CASSSSGLAGTDTQYF
NA,TRBV6-5,TRBJ2-7,NA,TGTGCCAGCAGTCTGGACAGAAACTACGAGCAGTACTTC,CASSLDRNYEQYF
NA,TRBV30,TRBJ2-3,TRBD2,TGTGCCTGGAGTGTAGGCGGGAGGCGCACAGATACGCAGTATTTT,CAWSVGGRRTDTQYF
NA,TRBV30,TRBJ2-7,NA,TGTGCCTGGAGTGTACTAGGATACGAGCAGTACTTC,CAWSVLGYEQYF
NA,TRBV5-8,TRBJ2-7,NA,TGTGCCAGCACACCTTACATGGAGCAGTACTTC,CASTPYMEQYF
NA,TRBV25-1,TRBJ2-2,NA,TGTGCCAGCAGTGAAAGGACTGAGAACACCGGGGAGCTGTTTTTT,CASSERTENTGELFF
NA,TRBV7-9,TRBJ1-2,NA,TGTGCCAGCAGCTTGGCAGGCTCTAACTATGGCTACACCTTC,CASSLAGSNYGYTF
NA,TRBV27,TRBJ2-3,NA,TGTGCCAGCGGCGAGAAGGGAGGCACAGATACGCAGTATTTT,CASGEKGGTDTQYF
NA,TRBV28,TRBJ2-1,TRBD2,TGTGCCAGCAGTTTACCGGCTAGCGGGATTAGTGAGCAGTTCTTC,CASSLPASGISEQFF
NA,TRBV5-8,TRBJ1-3,NA,TGTGCCAGCAGCCTCAATTCGGGGGTCGGAAACACCATATATTTT,CASSLNSGVGNTIYF
NA,TRBV9,TRBJ2-1,TRBD2,TGTGCCAGCAGCGTAGGCGCTAGCGGGCTATACAATGAGCAGTTCTTC,CASSVGASGLYNEQFF
NA,TRBV10-1,TRBJ2-1,NA,TGCGCCAGCAGTGGTATAGTGACGGGAGCTAATGAGCAGTTCTTC,CASSGIVTGANEQFF
NA,TRBV7-6,TRBJ2-7,NA,TGTGCCAGCAGCTCCCGCCCCGTGCGGCAGGACCGCGGGTACGAGCAGTACTTC,CASSSRPVRQDRGYEQYF
NA,TRBV30,TRBJ2-5,NA,TGTGCCTGGAGACAGGAGACCCAGTACTTC,CAWRQETQYF
NA,TRBV29-1,TRBJ2-5,NA,TGCAGCGTTGAAACGGTCAGGGGTAGAGAGACCCAGTACTTC,CSVETVRGRETQYF
NA,TRBV19,TRBJ2-2,NA,TGTGCCAGTAGCCAGCTGGGCCGTCCGAACACCGGGGAGCTGTTTTTT,CASSQLGRPNTGELFF
NA,TRBV5-1,TRBJ1-1,TRBD1,TGCGCCAGCGAGGACAGGGGAGTGACTGAAGCTTTCTTT,CASEDRGVTEAFF
few,TRBV6-5,TRBJ2-1,NA,TGTGCCAGCAGTTATTTGGGAGTAGGGAACAATGAGCAGTTCTTC,CASSYLGVGNNEQFF
NA,TRBV5-4,TRBJ2-4,NA,TGTGCCAGCAGCTTCACCAGCGCCCCTTTGAACATTCAGTACTTC,CASSFTSAPLNIQYF
medium-sized,TRBV4-1,TRBJ2-7,NA,TGCGCCAGCAGCCAAGAACGGGAAACTTACTACGAGCAGTACTTC,CASSQERETYYEQYF
NA,TRBV5-4,TRBJ1-4,NA,TGTGCCAGCAGCTTTGATGGGACCGGGAGGCTTAATGAAAAACTGTTTTTT,CASSFDGTGRLNEKLFF
NA,TRBV7-8,TRBJ2-1,TRBD2,TGTGCCAGCAGCTCCTTTTCCGGACTAGCTCGTACGGATGAGCAGTTCTTC,CASSSFSGLARTDEQFF
NA,TRBV3-1/TRBV3-2,TRBJ2-1,TRBD2,TGTGCCAGCAGCCTGACTAGCGGGCCCCAGTACAATGAGCAGTTCTTC,CASSLTSGPQYNEQFF
NA,TRBV5-1,TRBJ2-5,TRBD1,TGCGCCAGCAGCCTCGGACAGGAGGAGACCCAGTACTTC,CASSLGQEETQYF
NA,TRBV6-5,TRBJ2-1,NA,TGTGCCAGCAGATCGGGGAGCGCATACAATGAGCAGTTCTTC,CASRSGSAYNEQFF
NA,TRBV14,TRBJ2-1,TRBD2,TGTGCCAGCAGCCAAGAGTTAGCGGGAGTACGTAATGAGCAGTTCTTC,CASSQELAGVRNEQFF
NA,TRBV27,TRBJ2-7,NA,TGTGCCAGCAGTCCCGACACCCTCCCCTTGTACGAGCAGTACTTC,CASSPDTLPLYEQYF
NA,TRBV12-5,TRBJ2-5,NA,TGTGCTAGTGGTTTGGTCGGGGAAATCCAAGAGACCCAGTACTTC,CASGLVGEIQETQYF
NA,TRBV6-2/TRBV6-3,TRBJ1-1,NA,TGTGCCAGCAGTTACCGGGGGAACCGTGAAGCTTTCTTT,CASSYRGNREAFF
NA,TRBV5-6,TRBJ1-6,NA,TGTGCCAGCAGCCCCGGATGGAAGGGGTCACCCCTCCACTTT,CASSPGWKGSPLHF
NA,TRBV5-5,TRBJ2-1,NA,TGTGCCAGCAGCCGTATTGATGAGCAGTTCTTC,CASSRIDEQFF
NA,TRBV7-8,TRBJ1-3,NA,TGTGCCAGCAGCGGGGAGCCCTCTCGAAACACCATATATTTT,CASSGEPSRNTIYF
once,TRBV7-9,TRBJ2-5,NA,TGTGCCAGCAGCTTAGTATCGGGGTCTCCGGGGACCCAGTACTTC,CASSLVSGSPGTQYF